A single TCR beta chain is shown here with its context. Its antigen is undetermined. This sample is part of a study of T cell responses to AZD1222 COVID-19 vaccine. The study's findings and limits: Donor demographics were predominantly white British with a female majority; clonal diversity may be underestimated.

TCRdb's table, derived via immunoSEQ multiplex PCR, lists solely in-frame clones and lacks some. Of roughly 120,000 clones listed, 92% are singletons. This CDR3 spans 16 amino acids. V dropped 0 bases and J dropped 2 bases, with 13 bases sitting between them. Germline V gives CDR1 MGHRA, CDR2 YSYEKL. The chain combines TRBV4-1 with TRBJ1-1; no clear D gene. This clonotype was sampled from an adult who received the AZD1222 COVID-19 vaccine. The sample was peripheral blood, taken 28 days after the second AZD1222 dose. The CDR3 loop reads CASSQDLGWYNTEAFF. The CDR3 DNA reads TGCGCCAGCAGCCAAGACCTCGGGTGGTATAACACTGAAGCTTTCTTT.